The sequence of this TCR beta chain was determined in a study of cytomegalovirus exposure and HLA in healthy donors. PCR involved 60 Vbeta and 13 Jbeta primers. The repertoire was sequenced with immunoSEQ multiplex PCR; TCRdb's copy has only in-frame clones and lacks some. The sample is made up of 20,000 to 25,000 clones, and the top ten hold 20% to 25% of it. The CDR3 contains 13 residues. V dropped 7 bases and J dropped 1; count of bases not matched to a gene: 5. Germline V gene data show CDR1 as SQVTM and CDR2 as ANQGSEA. The sample comprised PBMCs. The clonotype comes from a man in his fifties or sixties in good health and CMV-seropositive. The rearrangement links TRBV29-1 to TRBJ1-1, with 8 bases lining up with TRBD1. The CDR3 sequence: CSGWGQANTEAFF. The CDR3 nucleotides read TGCAGCGGCTGGGGACAGGCGAACACTGAAGCTTTCTTT. The full variable domain, completed using reference TRBV29-1 and TRBJ1-1, is SAVISQKPSRDICQRGTSLTIQCQVDSQVTMMFWYRQQPGQSLTLIATANQGSEATYESGFVIDKFPISRPNLTFSTLTVSNMSPEDSSIYLCSGWGQANTEAFFGQGTRLTVV.